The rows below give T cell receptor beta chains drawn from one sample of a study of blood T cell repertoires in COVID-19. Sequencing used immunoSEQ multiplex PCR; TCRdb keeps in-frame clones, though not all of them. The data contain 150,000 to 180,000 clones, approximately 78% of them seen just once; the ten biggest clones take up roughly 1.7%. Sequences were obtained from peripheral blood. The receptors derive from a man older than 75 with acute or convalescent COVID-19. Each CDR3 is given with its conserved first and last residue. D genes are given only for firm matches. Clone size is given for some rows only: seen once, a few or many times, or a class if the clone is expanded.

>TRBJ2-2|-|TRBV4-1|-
CASSRGNTGELFF
TGCGCCAGCAGCCGCGGAAACACCGGGGAGCTGTTTTTT
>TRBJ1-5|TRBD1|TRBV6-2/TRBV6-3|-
CASSAGTGGWQPQHF
TGTGCCAGCAGCGCTGGGACAGGGGGATGGCAGCCCCAGCATTTT
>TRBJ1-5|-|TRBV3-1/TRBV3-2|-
CASSQSDRGARGGQPQHF
TGTGCCAGCAGCCAGTCCGACCGCGGGGCCCGTGGGGGTCAGCCCCAGCATTTT
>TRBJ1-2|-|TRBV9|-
CASSVDTGTYGYTF
TGTGCCAGCAGCGTAGACACAGGGACCTATGGCTACACCTTC
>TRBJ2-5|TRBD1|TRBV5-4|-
CASSSQGAETQYF
TGTGCCAGCAGCTCTCAGGGGGCAGAGACCCAGTACTTC
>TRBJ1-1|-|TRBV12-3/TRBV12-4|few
CASSRTGGEAFF
TGTGCCAGCAGTCGTACGGGGGGGGAAGCTTTCTTT
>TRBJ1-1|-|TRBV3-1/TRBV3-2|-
CASSRTVNTEAFF
TGTGCCAGCAGCAGGACAGTGAACACTGAAGCTTTCTTT
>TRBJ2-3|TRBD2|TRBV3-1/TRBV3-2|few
CASSQLAGGGTDTQYF
TGTGCCAGCAGCCAACTAGCGGGGGGGGGCACAGATACGCAGTATTTT
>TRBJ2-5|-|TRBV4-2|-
CASSQEVRRYQETQYF
TGTGCCAGCAGCCAAGAGGTTCGCAGGTACCAAGAGACCCAGTACTTC
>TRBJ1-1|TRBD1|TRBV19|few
CASSIGQGVNTEAFF
TGTGCCAGTAGTATTGGCCAGGGGGTGAACACTGAAGCTTTCTTT
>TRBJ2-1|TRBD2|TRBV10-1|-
CASSPSGGAHEQFF
TGCGCCAGCAGTCCTAGCGGGGGGGCCCATGAGCAGTTCTTC
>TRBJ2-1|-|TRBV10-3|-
CAIAEGAGEPYNEQFF
TGTGCCATCGCCGAAGGGGCAGGGGAGCCCTACAATGAGCAGTTCTTC
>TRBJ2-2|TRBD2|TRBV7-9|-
CASSPGRAANTGELFF
TGTGCCAGCAGCCCCGGGAGGGCGGCGAACACCGGGGAGCTGTTTTTT
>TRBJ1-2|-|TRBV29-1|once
CSVEIGRWGYTF
TGCAGCGTTGAAATAGGGAGATGGGGCTACACCTTC
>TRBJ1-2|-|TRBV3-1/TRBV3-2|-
CASSQASGGGYGYTF
TGTGCCAGCAGCCAAGCTTCCGGGGGAGGCTATGGCTACACCTTC
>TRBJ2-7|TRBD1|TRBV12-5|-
CASGGSGTVAYEQYF
TGTGCTAGTGGCGGTTCCGGGACAGTCGCCTACGAGCAGTACTTC
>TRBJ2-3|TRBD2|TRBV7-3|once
CASSNTGGGRGTDTQYF
TGTGCCAGCAGCAACACCGGCGGGGGGCGGGGCACAGATACGCAGTATTTT
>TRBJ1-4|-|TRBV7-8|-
CASSIQEGREKLFF
TGTGCCAGCAGCATACAGGAGGGTCGGGAAAAACTGTTTTTT
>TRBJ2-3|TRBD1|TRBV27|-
CASSATGGLDTQYF
TGTGCCAGCAGTGCCACAGGGGGCTTGGATACGCAGTATTTT
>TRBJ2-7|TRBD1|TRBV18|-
CASSPRGQGAGYEQYF
TGTGCCAGCTCACCTAGGGGACAGGGGGCCGGCTACGAGCAGTACTTC
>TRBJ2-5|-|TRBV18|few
CASSPEQARTQYF
TGTGCCAGCTCACCTGAACAGGCTAGGACCCAGTACTTC
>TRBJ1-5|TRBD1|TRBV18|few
CASSPGGTGGNQPQHF
TGTGCCAGCTCACCGGGCGGGACAGGGGGCAATCAGCCCCAGCATTTT
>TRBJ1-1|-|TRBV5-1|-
CASSLEGDLNTEAFF
TGCGCCAGCAGCTTGGAGGGGGATTTGAACACTGAAGCTTTCTTT
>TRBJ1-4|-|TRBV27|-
CASSSYRDPRSNEKLFF
TGTGCCAGCAGTTCATACAGGGATCCCAGGTCGAATGAAAAACTGTTTTTT
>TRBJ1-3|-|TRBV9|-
CASSVLSSGNTIYF
TGTGCCAGCAGCGTTCTAAGCTCTGGAAACACCATATATTTT
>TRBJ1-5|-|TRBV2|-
CASVRERARGQPQHF
TGTGCCAGCGTACGGGAACGGGCCCGTGGACAGCCCCAGCATTTT
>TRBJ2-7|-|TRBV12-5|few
CASGLGRSSYEQYF
TGTGCTAGTGGTTTGGGGCGGTCCTCCTACGAGCAGTACTTC
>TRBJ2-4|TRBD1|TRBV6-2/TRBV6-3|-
CASSYDLTRGNIQYF
TGTGCCAGCAGTTACGACCTAACCAGGGGGAACATTCAGTACTTC
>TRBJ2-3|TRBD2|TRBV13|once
CASSSASLAGGTDTQYF
TGTGCCAGCAGCTCTGCCTCACTAGCGGGTGGCACAGATACGCAGTATTTT
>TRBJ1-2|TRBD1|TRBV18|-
CASSQDRDDYTF
TGTGCCAGCTCACAGGACAGGGATGACTACACCTTC
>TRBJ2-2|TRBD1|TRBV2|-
CASSELRVAGGASGELFF
TGTGCCAGCAGTGAATTGAGGGTGGCAGGGGGCGCAAGCGGGGAGCTGTTTTTT
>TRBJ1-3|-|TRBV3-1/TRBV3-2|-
CASSQGLAVAGNTIYF
TGTGCCAGCAGCCAGGGGCTGGCCGTAGCTGGAAACACCATATATTTT
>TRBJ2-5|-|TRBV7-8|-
CASSSPQGFQETQYF
TGTGCCAGCAGCTCGCCACAGGGATTCCAAGAGACCCAGTACTTC
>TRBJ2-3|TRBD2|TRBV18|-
CASSPPGLAGGTDTQYF
TGTGCCAGCTCACCGCCGGGACTAGCGGGGGGTACAGATACGCAGTATTTT
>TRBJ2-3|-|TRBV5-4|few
CASSVTASLTDTQYF
TGTGCCAGCAGCGTGACGGCTAGCCTAACAGATACGCAGTATTTT
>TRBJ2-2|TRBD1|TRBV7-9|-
CASSRDSGNTGELFF
TGTGCCAGCAGTCGGGACAGCGGGAACACCGGGGAGCTGTTTTTT
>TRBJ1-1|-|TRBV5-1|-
CASSLGAREAFF
TGCGCCAGCAGCTTGGGAGCTCGGGAAGCTTTCTTT
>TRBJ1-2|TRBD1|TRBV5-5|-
CASSLAFGTAYGYTF
TGTGCCAGCAGCTTGGCTTTTGGGACAGCGTATGGCTACACCTTC
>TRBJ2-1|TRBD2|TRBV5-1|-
CASSFDSGGAGYNEQFF
TGCGCCAGCAGTTTCGATAGCGGGGGGGCCGGGTACAATGAGCAGTTCTTC
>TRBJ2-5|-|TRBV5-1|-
CASSLDRYSSSVYGRGHETQYF
TGCGCCAGCAGCTTGGATCGGTATTCGAGCAGTGTTTACGGCAGGGGTCACGAGACCCAGTACTTC
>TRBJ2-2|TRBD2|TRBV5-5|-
CASSKAGGQSGELFF
TGTGCCAGCAGCAAAGCGGGGGGGCAATCCGGGGAGCTGTTTTTT
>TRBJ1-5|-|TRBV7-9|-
CASSRGTGSSNQPQHF
TGTGCCAGCAGTCGTGGTACAGGGTCCAGCAATCAGCCCCAGCATTTT
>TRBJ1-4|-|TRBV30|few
CAWSSGVTNEKLFF
TGTGCCTGGAGTTCGGGGGTAACTAATGAAAAACTGTTTTTT
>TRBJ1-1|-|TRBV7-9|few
CASSVDGVNTEAFF
TGTGCCAGCAGCGTCGACGGGGTGAACACTGAAGCTTTCTTT
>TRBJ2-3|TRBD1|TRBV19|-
CASSLRQGRNTDTQYF
TGTGCCAGTAGTCTCCGACAGGGGCGGAACACAGATACGCAGTATTTT
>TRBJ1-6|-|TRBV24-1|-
CATSVGNNSPLHF
TGTGCCACCAGTGTCGGGAATAATTCACCCCTCCACTTT
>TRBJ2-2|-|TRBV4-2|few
CASSQEGGTGELFF
TGTGCCAGCAGCCAAGAAGGGGGCACCGGGGAGCTGTTTTTT
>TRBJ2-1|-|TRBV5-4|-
CASSRGLSNEQFF
TGTGCCAGCAGCCGCGGTCTCTCCAATGAGCAGTTCTTC